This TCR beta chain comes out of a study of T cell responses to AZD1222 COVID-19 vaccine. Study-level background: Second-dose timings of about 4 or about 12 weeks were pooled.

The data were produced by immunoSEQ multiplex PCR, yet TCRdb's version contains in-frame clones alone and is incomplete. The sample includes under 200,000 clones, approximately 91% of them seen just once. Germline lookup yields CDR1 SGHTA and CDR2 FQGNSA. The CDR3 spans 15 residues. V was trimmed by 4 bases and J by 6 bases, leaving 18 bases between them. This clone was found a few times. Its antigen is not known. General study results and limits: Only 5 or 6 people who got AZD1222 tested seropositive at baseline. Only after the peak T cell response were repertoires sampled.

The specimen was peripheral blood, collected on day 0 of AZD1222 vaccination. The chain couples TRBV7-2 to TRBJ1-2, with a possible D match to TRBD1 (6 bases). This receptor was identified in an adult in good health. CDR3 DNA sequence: TGTGCCAGCAGCTACCCTAGTGAGCAGGGGCATGGCTACACCTTC. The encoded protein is CASSYPSEQGHGYTF. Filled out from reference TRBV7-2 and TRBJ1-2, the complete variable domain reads GAGVSQSPSNKVTEKGKDVELRCDPISGHTALYWYRQSLGQGLEFLIYFQGNSAPDKSGLPSDRFSAERTGGSVSTLTIQRTQQEDSAVYLCASSYPSEQGHGYTFGSGTRLTVV.